A selection of T cell receptor beta chains follows, all from one sample in a study of shared clonotypes between healthy human individuals. Profiled with immunoSEQ multiplex PCR; TCRdb holds only in-frame clones, not every one. Of under 550,000 clones in the sample, 90% to 96% were seen once. Sequencing input: naive CD4+ T cells sorted from blood. Source of these receptors: a woman between 25 and 40 years old in good health. CDR3s include the opening cysteine and the closing phenylalanine or tryptophan. A D gene is named only where the DNA matches it firmly. Not all rows give a size; the values are once, few, many and, for expanded clones, a class.

abundance	d_gene	j_gene	v_gene	CDR3nt	CDR3aa
NA	NA	TRBJ2-2	TRBV15	TGTGCCACCGCTCCAAGGCAGGGGGGGTACACCGGGGAGCTGTTTTTT	CATAPRQGGYTGELFF
NA	TRBD2	TRBJ2-7	TRBV5-1	TGCGCCAGCAGCTTGGTTGCGGGAGACCTCTACGAGCAGTACTTC	CASSLVAGDLYEQYF
NA	TRBD1	TRBJ2-5	TRBV5-6	TGTGCCAGCAGCCGGGGACAGGGAGAGACCCAGTACTTC	CASSRGQGETQYF
NA	TRBD2	TRBJ2-7	TRBV28	TGTGCCAGCACTGTCACTAGCGGGATTACCTACGAGCAGTACTTC	CASTVTSGITYEQYF
NA	TRBD2	TRBJ2-2	TRBV6-1	TGTGCCAGCGAGCGGGAGAGCACCGGGGAGCTGTTTTTT	CASERESTGELFF
NA	NA	TRBJ2-5	TRBV6-1	TGTGCCACGAACCGGGGATTCCAAGAGACCCAGTACTTC	CATNRGFQETQYF
NA	TRBD1	TRBJ2-5	TRBV5-4	TGTGCCAGCAGCTTAGGACAGGGGACCTATGGGGAGACCCAGTACTTC	CASSLGQGTYGETQYF
NA	TRBD1	TRBJ1-4	TRBV14	TGTGCCAGCAGCCCCCGGACAGGGGTGGAAAAACTGTTTTTT	CASSPRTGVEKLFF
NA	TRBD1	TRBJ1-2	TRBV9	TGTGCCAGCAGCGTAAGCACAGGGGCTAACTATGGCTACACCTTC	CASSVSTGANYGYTF
NA	NA	TRBJ1-2	TRBV5-1	TGCGCCAGCAGCTTGGGGTTTCGGGGTCCAGGCTATGGCTACACCTTC	CASSLGFRGPGYGYTF
NA	TRBD1	TRBJ2-2	TRBV7-9	TGTGCCAGCAGCCACACCCGACAGGGAGTAATCTGGGAGCTGTTTTTT	CASSHTRQGVIWELFF
NA	TRBD1	TRBJ1-4	TRBV25-1	TGTGCCAGCAGTGACCGGGACAGACATGAAAAACTGTTTTTT	CASSDRDRHEKLFF
NA	NA	TRBJ1-2	TRBV6-5	TGTGCCAGCAGTTCTACCAGTGGCGGAGGCTACACCTTC	CASSSTSGGGYTF
NA	NA	TRBJ1-1	TRBV27	TGTGCCAGCAGTTTATCATGGGACACTGAAGCTTTCTTT	CASSLSWDTEAFF
NA	NA	TRBJ1-1	TRBV11-1	TGTGCCAGCAGCTTGGGGGAGGGAATGAACACTGAAGCTTTCTTT	CASSLGEGMNTEAFF
NA	NA	TRBJ1-5	TRBV19	TGTGCCAGTAGTATGGGGGGTGATAGCAATCAGCCCCAGCATTTT	CASSMGGDSNQPQHF
NA	NA	TRBJ2-2	TRBV5-1	TGCGCCAGCAGCTTCGACGGTAACACCGGGGAGCTGTTTTTT	CASSFDGNTGELFF
NA	NA	TRBJ1-1	TRBV11-2	TGTGCCAGCAGCTTAGCTAAGGGGAGATGGACTGAAGCTTTCTTT	CASSLAKGRWTEAFF
NA	TRBD2	TRBJ2-7	TRBV6-6	TGTGCCAGCAGTGTAGCGGGAGTAGGCGAGCAGTACTTC	CASSVAGVGEQYF
NA	TRBD2	TRBJ2-1	TRBV29-1	TGCAGCGTCGTTCCTTCGACTAGCCCCAATGAGCAGTTCTTC	CSVVPSTSPNEQFF
once	TRBD1	TRBJ1-5	TRBV6-5	TGTGCCAGCAGCTCCACGGACAGGGGCAATCAGCCCCAGCATTTT	CASSSTDRGNQPQHF
NA	NA	TRBJ2-7	TRBV21-1	TGTGCCAGCAGCAAAGCGCTTTTAGGCACGCTTTGGGGCGAGCAGTACTTC	CASSKALLGTLWGEQYF
NA	NA	TRBJ1-2	TRBV7-2	TGTGCCAGCAGCTTAGCGGCGGGGGAGTCCTATGGCTACACCTTC	CASSLAAGESYGYTF
NA	NA	TRBJ2-1	TRBV4-1	TGCGCCAGCAGCCAACCTAAGGAGCCTTCCTACAATGAGCAGTTCTTC	CASSQPKEPSYNEQFF
NA	NA	TRBJ2-1	TRBV27	TGTGCCAGCAGTTTAAGGCCCCGGGACGCCACCCTCAATGAGCAGTTCTTC	CASSLRPRDATLNEQFF
NA	TRBD2	TRBJ2-7	TRBV5-1	TGCGCCAGCAGCTCGATGCTAGCGGGAGGGCAGTTGTTTGAGCAGTACTTC	CASSSMLAGGQLFEQYF
NA	TRBD2	TRBJ2-7	TRBV2	TGTGCCAGCAGGGACAAGGAGGATAGCGGGGGGATGTCCTACGAGCAGTACTTC	CASRDKEDSGGMSYEQYF
NA	TRBD2	TRBJ2-2	TRBV27	TGTGCCAGCAGTCCCTTTGTATTAGCGGGGAACACCGGGGAGCTGTTTTTT	CASSPFVLAGNTGELFF
NA	NA	TRBJ2-7	TRBV6-5	TGTGCCAGCAGTTACGCGACAGATACAGGGAACGAGCAGTACTTC	CASSYATDTGNEQYF